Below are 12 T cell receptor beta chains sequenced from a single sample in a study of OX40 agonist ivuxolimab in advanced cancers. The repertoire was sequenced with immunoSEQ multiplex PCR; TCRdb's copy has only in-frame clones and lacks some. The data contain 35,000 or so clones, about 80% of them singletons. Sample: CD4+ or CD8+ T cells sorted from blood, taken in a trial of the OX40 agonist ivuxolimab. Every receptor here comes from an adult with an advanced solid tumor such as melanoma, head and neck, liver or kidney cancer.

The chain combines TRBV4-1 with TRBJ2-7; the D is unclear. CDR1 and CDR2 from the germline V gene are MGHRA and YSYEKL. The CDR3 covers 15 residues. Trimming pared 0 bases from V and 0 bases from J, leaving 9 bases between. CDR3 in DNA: TGCGCCAGCAGCCAAGAAGGGATAGACTCCTACGAGCAGTACTTC. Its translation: CASSQEGIDSYEQYF.

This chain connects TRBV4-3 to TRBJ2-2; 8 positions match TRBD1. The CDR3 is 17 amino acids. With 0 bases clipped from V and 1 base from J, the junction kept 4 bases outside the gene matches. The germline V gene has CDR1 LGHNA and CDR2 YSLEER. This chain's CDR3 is CASSQDGGTGNTGELFF. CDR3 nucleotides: TGCGCCAGCAGCCAAGATGGGGGGACAGGGAACACCGGGGAGCTGTTTTTT.

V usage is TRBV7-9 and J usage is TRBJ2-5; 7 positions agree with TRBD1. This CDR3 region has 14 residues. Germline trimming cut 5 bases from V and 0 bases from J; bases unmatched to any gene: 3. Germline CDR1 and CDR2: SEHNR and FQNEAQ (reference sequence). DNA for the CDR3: TGTGCCAGCAGCCCGGGACAGTACCAAGAGACCCAGTACTTC. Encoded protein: CASSPGQYQETQYF. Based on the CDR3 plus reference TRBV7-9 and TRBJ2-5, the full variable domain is DTGVSQNPRHKITKRGQNVTFRCDPISEHNRLYWYRQTLGQGPEFLTYFQNEAQLEKSRLLSDRFSAERPKGSFSTLEIQRTEQGDSAMYLCASSPGQYQETQYFGPGTRLLVL.

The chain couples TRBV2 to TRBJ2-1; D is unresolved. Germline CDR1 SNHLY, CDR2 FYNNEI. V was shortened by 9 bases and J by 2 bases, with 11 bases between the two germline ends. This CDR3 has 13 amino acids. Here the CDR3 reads CASTYTTYNEQFF. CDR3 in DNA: TGTGCCAGTACTTATACTACCTACAATGAGCAGTTCTTC.

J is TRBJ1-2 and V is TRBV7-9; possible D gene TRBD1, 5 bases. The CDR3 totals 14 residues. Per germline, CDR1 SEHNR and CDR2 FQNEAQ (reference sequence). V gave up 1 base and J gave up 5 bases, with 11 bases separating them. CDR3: CASSLGGTGYGYTF. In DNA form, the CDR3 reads TGTGCCAGCAGCTTAGGGGGGACGGGGTATGGCTACACCTTC.

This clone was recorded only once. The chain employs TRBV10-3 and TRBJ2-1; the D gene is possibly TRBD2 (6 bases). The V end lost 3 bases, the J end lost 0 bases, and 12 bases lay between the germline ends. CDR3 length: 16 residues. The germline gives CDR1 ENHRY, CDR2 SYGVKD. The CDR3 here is CAISDPDGSSYNEQFF. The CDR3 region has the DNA TGTGCCATCAGTGATCCCGACGGGAGCTCCTACAATGAGCAGTTCTTC.

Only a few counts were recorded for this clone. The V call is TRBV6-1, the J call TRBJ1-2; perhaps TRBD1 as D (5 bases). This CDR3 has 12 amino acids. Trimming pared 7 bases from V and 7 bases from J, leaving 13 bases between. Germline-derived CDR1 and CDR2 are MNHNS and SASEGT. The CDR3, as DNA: TGTGCCAGCACCCAGGGACTCGGTGGCTACACCTTC. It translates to CASTQGLGGYTF.

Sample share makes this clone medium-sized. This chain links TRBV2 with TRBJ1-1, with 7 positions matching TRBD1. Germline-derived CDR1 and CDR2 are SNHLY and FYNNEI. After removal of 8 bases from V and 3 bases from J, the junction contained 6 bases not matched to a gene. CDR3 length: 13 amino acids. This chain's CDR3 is CASGAGGDTEAFF. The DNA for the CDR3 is TGTGCCAGCGGGGCAGGGGGGGACACTGAAGCTTTCTTT. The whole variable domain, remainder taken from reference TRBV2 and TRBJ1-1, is EPEVTQTPSHQVTQMGQEVILRCVPISNHLYFYWYRQILGQKVEFLVSFYNNEISEKSEIFDDQFSVERPDGSNFTLKIRSTKLEDSAMYFCASGAGGDTEAFFGQGTRLTVV.

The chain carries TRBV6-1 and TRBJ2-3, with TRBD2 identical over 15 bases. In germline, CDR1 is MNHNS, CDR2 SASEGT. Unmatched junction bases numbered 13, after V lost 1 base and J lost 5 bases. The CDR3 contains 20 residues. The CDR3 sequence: CASSEVWPGLAGGSGDTQYF. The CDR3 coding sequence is TGTGCCAGCAGTGAAGTCTGGCCCGGACTAGCGGGGGGGAGTGGAGATACGCAGTATTTT.

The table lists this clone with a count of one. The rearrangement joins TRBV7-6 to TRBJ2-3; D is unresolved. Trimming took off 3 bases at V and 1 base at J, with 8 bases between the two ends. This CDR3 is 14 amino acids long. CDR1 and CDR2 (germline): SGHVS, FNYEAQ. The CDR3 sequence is CASSLGQGTDTQYF. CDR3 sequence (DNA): TGTGCCAGCAGCTTGGGCCAGGGCACAGATACGCAGTATTTT.

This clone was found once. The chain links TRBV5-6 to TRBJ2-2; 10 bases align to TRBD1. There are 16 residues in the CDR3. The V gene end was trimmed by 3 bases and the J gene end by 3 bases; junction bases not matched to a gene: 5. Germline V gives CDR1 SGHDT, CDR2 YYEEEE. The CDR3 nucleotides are TGTGCCAGCAGCTACCGACAGGGGGCGGACACCGGGGAGCTGTTTTTT. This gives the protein CASSYRQGADTGELFF.

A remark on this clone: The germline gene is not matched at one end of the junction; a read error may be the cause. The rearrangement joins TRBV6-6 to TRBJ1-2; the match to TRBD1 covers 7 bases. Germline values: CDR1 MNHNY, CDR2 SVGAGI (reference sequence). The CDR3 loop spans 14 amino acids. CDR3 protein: CASSYNWDSPFFSF. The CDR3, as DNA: TGTGCCAGCAGTTACAATTGGGACAGTCCCTTTTTTTCCTTC.